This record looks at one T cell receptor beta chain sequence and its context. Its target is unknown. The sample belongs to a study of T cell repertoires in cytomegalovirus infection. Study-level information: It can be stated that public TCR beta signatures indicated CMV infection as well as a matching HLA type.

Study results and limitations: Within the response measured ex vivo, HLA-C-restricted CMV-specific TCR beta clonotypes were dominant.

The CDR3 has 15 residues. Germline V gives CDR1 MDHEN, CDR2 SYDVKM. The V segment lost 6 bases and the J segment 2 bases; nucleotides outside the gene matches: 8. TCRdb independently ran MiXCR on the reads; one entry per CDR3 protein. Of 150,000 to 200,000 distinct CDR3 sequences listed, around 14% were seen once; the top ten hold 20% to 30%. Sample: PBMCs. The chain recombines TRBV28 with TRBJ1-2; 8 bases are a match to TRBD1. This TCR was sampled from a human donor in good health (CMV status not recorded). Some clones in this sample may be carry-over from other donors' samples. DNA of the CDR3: TGTGCCAGCAGCCGCACCGGACAGGGAAACTATGGCTACACCTTC. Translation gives CASSRTGQGNYGYTF.